Each of the 16 T cell receptor beta chains below was sequenced from the same sample in a study of blood T cell repertoires in COVID-19. The protocol was immunoSEQ multiplex PCR, while the TCRdb copy is restricted to in-frame clones and leaves out a portion. The sample yields about 180,000 clones, 80% to 90% seen once. The specimen sequenced was PBMCs or T cells enriched from blood (not recorded which). The source of these receptors is a woman aged 40 to 49 with acute COVID-19.

The chain is built from TRBV19 and TRBJ1-2, with 7 bases identical to TRBD1. The CDR3 covers 15 residues. The V gene end was trimmed by 5 bases and the J gene end by 4 bases; junction bases not matched to a gene: 10. Germline CDR1 LNHDA, CDR2 SQIVND (reference sequence). The CDR3 reads CASSPWDSLGYGYTF. For the CDR3, the DNA is TGTGCCAGTAGTCCCTGGGACAGCCTGGGCTATGGCTACACCTTC.

The gene calls are TRBV7-6 and TRBJ2-1; D ambiguous. Germline lookup yields CDR1 SGHVS and CDR2 FNYEAQ. V shed 2 bases and J shed 0 bases, with 11 bases lying between them. There are 16 residues in the CDR3. CDR3 loop: CASSLMARSSYNEQFF. As DNA, the CDR3 is TGTGCCAGCAGCTTAATGGCTCGGAGCTCCTACAATGAGCAGTTCTTC.

The genes are TRBV28 and TRBJ2-1, with D maybe TRBD2 (5 bases). Germline loops: CDR1 MDHEN, CDR2 SYDVKM. Trimming cost V 2 bases and J 3 bases, with 5 bases left between them. There are 13 residues in the CDR3. CDR3 protein: CASSLDYYNEQFF. CDR3 bases: TGTGCCAGCAGTTTAGACTACTACAATGAGCAGTTCTTC.

This clone has just a few counts. J is TRBJ2-5 and V is TRBV7-9; no firm D call. CDR3 length equals 12 residues. V lost 4 bases and J 0 bases, leaving 3 bases between the germline ends. Per the germline V gene, CDR1 is SEHNR and CDR2 is FQNEAQ (reference sequence). CDR3 protein: CASSSYQETQYF. CDR3 coding DNA: TGTGCCAGCAGCTCGTACCAAGAGACCCAGTACTTC.

The V call is TRBV12-5, the J call TRBJ1-1; 7 nucleotides match TRBD1. Germline V gene lookup returns CDR1 LGHNT and CDR2 FRNRAP. J was trimmed by 11 bases and V by 0 bases; bases with no gene match: 21. The CDR3 has 18 residues. This chain's CDR3 is CASGLVPGGPAARRAAFF. The CDR3 bases are TGTGCTAGTGGTTTGGTACCAGGGGGGCCAGCGGCTCGTCGGGCGGCTTTCTTT.

This clone has just one count. The V and J genes are TRBV7-2 and TRBJ2-7; the D gene is possibly TRBD2 (6 bases). The CDR3 is made up of 14 amino acids. The V end was cut by 0 bases, the J end by 4 bases, with 10 bases between. From germline, CDR1 is SGHTA and CDR2 FQGNSA. Here the CDR3 reads CASSLAGGRYEQYF. The CDR3 DNA sequence: TGTGCCAGCAGCTTAGCGGGAGGACGGTACGAGCAGTACTTC.

The chain employs TRBV2 and TRBJ2-2; tentative D call: TRBD1 (6 bases). Trimming took off 6 bases at V and 1 base at J, with 15 bases between the two ends. The CDR3 is 16 amino acids. Per the germline V gene, CDR1 is SNHLY and CDR2 is FYNNEI. CDR3 sequence reads: CASRRSETGNTGELFF. The CDR3 DNA reads TGTGCCAGCAGGCGATCGGAGACAGGGAACACCGGGGAGCTGTTTTTT.

The chain employs TRBV12-3 or TRBV12-4 and TRBJ1-2, with 7 bases fitting TRBD1. The J segment lost 4 bases and the V segment lost 7 bases, leaving 6 bases of the junction unmatched. The CDR3 loop spans 13 amino acids. The DNA of the CDR3 is TGTGCCAGCAACCGGGACAGACCCTATGGCTACACCTTC. Translating it yields CASNRDRPYGYTF.

The table lists this clone with a few counts. V usage is TRBV18 and J usage is TRBJ2-2; D not resolved. Between the trimmed V and J ends, which lost 4 bases and 5 bases, there was a span of 8 bases. CDR1 and CDR2 from the germline V gene are KGHSH and LQKENI. The CDR3 runs 13 residues. This CDR3 reads CASSLSRTGELFF. The CDR3 coding sequence is TGTGCCAGCTCACTATCGAGAACCGGGGAGCTGTTTTTT.

The rearrangement links TRBV5-1 to TRBJ2-5; 8 nucleotides agree with TRBD2. CDR3 length equals 17 residues. With V trimmed by 0 bases and J by 5 bases, 12 bases remained unmatched. Looked up from germline, CDR1 is SGHRS and CDR2 is YFSETQ. In DNA form, the CDR3 reads TGCGCCAGCAGCTTGGGTGGCGCGGGAGGTTCGGGGGAGACCCAGTACTTC. Translating it yields CASSLGGAGGSGETQYF. The whole variable domain, remainder taken from reference TRBV5-1 and TRBJ2-5, is KAGVTQTPRYLIKTRGQQVTLSCSPISGHRSVSWYQQTPGQGLQFLFEYFSETQRNKGNFPGRFSGRQFSNSRSEMNVSTLELGDSALYLCASSLGGAGGSGETQYFGPGTRLLVL.

The rearrangement joins TRBV6-2 or TRBV6-3 to TRBJ2-5; D might be TRBD2 (6 bases). This CDR3 contains 15 residues. V lost 5 bases to trimming and J lost 3 bases, with 16 bases between them. Germline V gene data show CDR1 as MNHEY and CDR2 as SVGEGT. In DNA form, the CDR3 reads TGTGCCAGCAGTCCGGTGACTAGGGCAGAAGAGACCCAGTACTTC. Encoded protein: CASSPVTRAEETQYF.

CDR3 coding DNA: TGTGCCAGCAGTGAGCAGGGTGCATATGGCTACACCTTC. It translates to CASSEQGAYGYTF. The chain carries TRBV2 and TRBJ1-2; possible D gene TRBD1, 5 bases. The V end was cut by 3 bases, the J end by 5 bases, with 10 bases between. Germline CDR1 and CDR2: SNHLY and FYNNEI. The CDR3 has 13 amino acids.

The chain is built from TRBV6-5 and TRBJ1-4, with 9 positions matching TRBD1. The V gene's germline CDR1 is MNHEY and CDR2 SVGAGI. The CDR3 spans 14 residues. Losses at the gene ends were 6 bases for V and 5 bases for J; bases not matched to a gene: 4. CDR3 coding DNA: TGTGCCAGCAGGGGGACAGGGTCGAATGAAAAACTGTTTTTT. Amino acids: CASRGTGSNEKLFF.

The V gene is TRBV12-2, the J gene TRBJ2-3; TRBD1 is the table's D call and was not checked against the DNA. TRBV12-2 represents a pseudogene. The CDR3 sequence is 16 residues long. The CDR3 coding sequence is TGTGCAAGTCGCTTAGCGCCCAGATATAGCACAGATACGCAGTATTTT. It codes for CASRLAPRYSTDTQYF.

The V and J genes are TRBV5-5 and TRBJ1-3, with 9 bases lining up with TRBD1. J was trimmed by 4 bases and V by 2 bases; bases with no gene match: 4. CDR1 and CDR2 (germline): SGHKS, YYEKEE (reference sequence). The CDR3 sequence is 15 residues long. The CDR3 bases are TGTGCCAGCAGCTTAGGACAGGGGAGAGGAAACACCATATATTTT. Residues: CASSLGQGRGNTIYF.

The gene calls are TRBV6-5 and TRBJ2-5; 10 positions agree with TRBD1. From germline, CDR1 is MNHEY and CDR2 SVGAGI. V was clipped by 9 bases and J by 4 bases; unmatched bases: 11. This CDR3 region has 15 residues. CDR3 DNA sequence: TGTGCCAGTCAACCCGACAGGGGGCGATTAGAGACCCAGTACTTC. Translation: CASQPDRGRLETQYF.